This TCR beta chain was captured in a study of siplizumab effects on memory and regulatory T cells. Study conclusions and caveats: Proliferating siplizumab-culture Treg suppressive function went unconfirmed. Major contributors to the alloresponse seemed to be naive T cells, which also appeared more diverse than memory cells. The Treg-derived share of mappable alloreactive CD4+ clones averaged about 68% with siplizumab and under 30% in controls.

The CDR3 length is 17 residues. CDR1 is SGHVS, CDR2 FNYEAQ, per germline. Between the trimmed V and J ends, which lost 6 bases and 1 base, there was a span of 18 bases. TCRdb keeps only in-frame clones here, not all; method: immunoSEQ multiplex PCR. This sample has 90,000 to 140,000 clones, with about 92% found just once. With regard to this clone: Its antigen is not identified.

The chain links TRBV7-6 to TRBJ2-2; possibly TRBD1 for D (5 bases). Sequenced: CD4+ T cells sorted from blood. This TCR came from a human donor in good health. In DNA, the CDR3 is TGTGCCAGCAGAAACAGTCGGTATCAGGGGAACACCGGGGAGCTGTTTTTT. Its protein product is CASRNSRYQGNTGELFF.